These T cell receptor beta chains were read from a single sample in a study of blood T cells in healthy people across ages. Using its own MiXCR run on the 5' RACE reads, TCRdb lists one record per CDR3 protein. The sample lists 1,300,000 or so distinct CDR3 sequences, 55% to 75% occurring once. The material sequenced was blood. The source of these receptors is a young man in good health. CDR3s include the opening cysteine and the closing phenylalanine or tryptophan. The D gene is left open where the match is weak. Not all rows give a size; the values are once, few, many and, for expanded clones, a class.

clone_size | j_call | v_call | d_call | cdr3_nt | cdr3_aa
NA | TRBJ2-6 | TRBV20-1 | TRBD1 | TGCAGTGCTACATACAGGGGGCCGGCATCTGGGGCCAACGTCCTGACTTTC | CSATYRGPASGANVLTF
few | TRBJ2-1 | TRBV29-1 | TRBD2 | TGCAGCGTCAGACCTAGCGGGACAACCTACAATGAGCAGTTCTTC | CSVRPSGTTYNEQFF
few | TRBJ2-7 | TRBV4-3 | NA | TGCGCCAGCAGCCAAGGAATGAAGTTCCGACCCTACGAGCAGTACTTC | CASSQGMKFRPYEQYF
NA | TRBJ1-1 | TRBV24-1 | NA | TGTGCCACCAGTGATAAACGGGACGGAGGCACTGAAGCTTTCTTT | CATSDKRDGGTEAFF
few | TRBJ2-1 | TRBV10-2 | TRBD1 | TGCGCCAGCTCCTTTACCGGGACAGGGGACTACAATGAGCAGTTCTTC | CASSFTGTGDYNEQFF
NA | TRBJ2-7 | TRBV6-2/TRBV6-3 | TRBD1 | TGTGCCAGCAGTAAACAAAGACAGGGGGCCTACGAGCAGTACTTC | CASSKQRQGAYEQYF
few | TRBJ2-1 | TRBV4-1 | NA | TGCGCCAGCAGCCAACATCGGGATTTAGGAGAGCAGTTCTTC | CASSQHRDLGEQFF
NA | TRBJ1-4 | TRBV27 | NA | TGTGCCAGCTGCGGGGGGCCTAATGAAAAACTGTTTTTT | CASCGGPNEKLFF
few | TRBJ2-7 | TRBV2 | NA | TGTGCCAGCAACTCGGGAGCACCCTACGAGCAGTACTTC | CASNSGAPYEQYF
NA | TRBJ2-7 | TRBV7-2 | NA | TGTGCCAGCAACCCTATGGGAAGTGGCGAGCAGTACTTC | CASNPMGSGEQYF
many | TRBJ1-5 | TRBV20-1 | NA | TGCAGTGCTAGAGGGGCAGGGAGGAATCAGCCCCAGCATTTT | CSARGAGRNQPQHF
few | TRBJ2-7 | TRBV6-5 | TRBD1 | TGTGCCAGCAGCCGGGACAGGGAAACCTACGAGCAGTACTTC | CASSRDRETYEQYF
NA | TRBJ1-2 | TRBV14 | NA | TGTGCCAGCAGCCAAGCCTTCGCCCGAAACTATGGCTACACCTTC | CASSQAFARNYGYTF
NA | TRBJ2-7 | TRBV20-1 | TRBD2 | TGCAGTGCCCCGGGTAGCGGGGCCTACGAGCAGTACTTC | CSAPGSGAYEQYF
NA | TRBJ1-2 | TRBV4-3 | NA | TGCGCCAGCAGCCAAGATATCAACAGCTTCTATGGCTACACCTTC | CASSQDINSFYGYTF
few | TRBJ2-7 | TRBV5-6 | NA | TGTGCCAGCAGCTCACCCCTAGGCCGTTACGAGCAGTACTTC | CASSSPLGRYEQYF
NA | TRBJ2-7 | TRBV20-1 | NA | TGCAGTGCTATGGGTCCGGGACACCTGAGGGGGTACGAGCAGTACTTC | CSAMGPGHLRGYEQYF
once | TRBJ2-4 | TRBV7-2 | NA | TGTGCCAGCAGCTTAGACCGAACTCGCATTCAGTACTTC | CASSLDRTRIQYF
NA | TRBJ1-2 | TRBV4-2 | NA | TGTGCCAGCAGCCAAGCTGAGGGCCAGTCGTATGGCTACACCTTC | CASSQAEGQSYGYTF
few | TRBJ2-7 | TRBV7-6 | TRBD2 | TGTGCCAGCAGCTTAGTTTCCGGGAGGGCTAGCGGGCCCTACGAGCAGTACTTC | CASSLVSGRASGPYEQYF
NA | TRBJ1-4 | TRBV6-5 | TRBD1 | TGTGCCAGCAGTTACAGTGGGACAGGGGGACATCGTGAAAAACTGTTTTTT | CASSYSGTGGHREKLFF
few | TRBJ2-7 | TRBV25-1 | NA | TGTGCCAGCAGTGAATCAATCGGCCGGCCGTACGAGCAGTACTTC | CASSESIGRPYEQYF
NA | TRBJ2-3 | TRBV20-1 | TRBD2 | TGCAGTGCTAGAGCCCCTAGCGGGTCCCTGGTAACAGATACGCAGTATTTT | CSARAPSGSLVTDTQYF
few | TRBJ1-2 | TRBV9 | NA | TGTGCCAGCACCGTGTCCACGGGCCTAACCGCCTATTATGGCTACACCTTC | CASTVSTGLTAYYGYTF
many | TRBJ2-5 | TRBV29-1 | TRBD2 | TGCAGCGCAAAGAGTAGCGGGGGGGTGGAGACCCAGTACTTC | CSAKSSGGVETQYF
NA | TRBJ2-1 | TRBV20-1 | NA | TGCAGTGCTAGAAGTGAGGGGAGCTCCTACAATGAGCAGTTCTTC | CSARSEGSSYNEQFF
NA | TRBJ2-3 | TRBV28 | TRBD2 | TGTGCCAGCAGTTTAGGCGGGGGGGCCGGGGATACGCAGTATTTT | CASSLGGGAGDTQYF
NA | TRBJ2-1 | TRBV5-1 | NA | TGCGCCAGCAGCTTGAGGGAGAGTCTTTCATTGTTCTACAATGAGCAGTTCTTC | CASSLRESLSLFYNEQFF
NA | TRBJ2-1 | TRBV6-5 | NA | TGTGCCACCGACAGACGGGCGCCGAGCTCCTACAATGAGCAGTTCTTC | CATDRRAPSSYNEQFF
NA | TRBJ1-1 | TRBV9 | NA | TGTGCCAGCAGCTCAGAAGTTGAAGCTTTCTTT | CASSSEVEAFF
NA | TRBJ2-2 | TRBV4-3 | NA | TGCGCCAGCAGCCATCCGGGAGTCGGGGAGCTGTTTTTT | CASSHPGVGELFF
few | TRBJ2-7 | TRBV18 | NA | TGTGCCAGCTCACCGTCCCGCGGGACAACGAGCTCCTACGAGCAGTACTTC | CASSPSRGTTSSYEQYF
NA | TRBJ1-2 | TRBV6-6 | NA | TGTGCCAGCAGTTCCCCCCCGGAGGGCTACACCTTC | CASSSPPEGYTF
NA | TRBJ2-3 | TRBV6-6 | NA | TGTGCCAGCAGTTTCCCCCCGGGGGGCAGAAACACAGATACGCAGTATTTT | CASSFPPGGRNTDTQYF
few | TRBJ2-1 | TRBV6-2/TRBV6-3 | NA | TGTGCCAGCAGTTACCTTTTGGGCAGGGGGGCGTCTTACAATGAGCAGTTCTTC | CASSYLLGRGASYNEQFF
NA | TRBJ2-5 | TRBV5-4 | NA | TGTGCCAGCAGCTTAGGTTACGCGGGGAGCTACCAAGAGACCCAGTACTTC | CASSLGYAGSYQETQYF
NA | TRBJ2-1 | TRBV20-1 | NA | TGCAGTGCTAGAGACCGCCGAACCATCCTAGGGGAGCAGTTCTTC | CSARDRRTILGEQFF
NA | TRBJ1-1 | TRBV29-1 | NA | TGCAGCGTTGGACAGCCCGGGGTGAACACTGAAGCTTTCTTT | CSVGQPGVNTEAFF
NA | TRBJ1-4 | TRBV6-2/TRBV6-3 | TRBD1 | TGTGCCAGCAGTGGACCGACAGGGGGGAATGAAAAACTGTTTTTT | CASSGPTGGNEKLFF
few | TRBJ2-7 | TRBV20-1 | TRBD2 | TGCAGTGCTAGAGGGGGTGGGGCTAGCGGGAACTCCTACGAGCAGTACTTC | CSARGGGASGNSYEQYF
few | TRBJ2-5 | TRBV20-1 | TRBD1 | TGCAGTGCTAGCCCCGGGACAGGGGCGTTGGTGACCCAGTACTTC | CSASPGTGALVTQYF
NA | TRBJ2-3 | TRBV29-1 | NA | TGCAGCTTAGACACCACAGATACGCAGTATTTT | CSLDTTDTQYF
NA | TRBJ2-1 | TRBV4-1 | NA | TGCGCCAGCAGCCCCATCCCCCCCGATGAGCAGTTCTTC | CASSPIPPDEQFF
few | TRBJ2-1 | TRBV18 | TRBD1 | TGTGCCAGCTCACCACCGGACAGGGATGGGCAGTTCTTC | CASSPPDRDGQFF
few | TRBJ2-7 | TRBV20-1 | NA | TGCAGTGCTGCGGGCTACGAGCAGTACTTC | CSAAGYEQYF
NA | TRBJ1-2 | TRBV11-2 | NA | TGTGCCAGCAGCTTAGAGGGGGCGGGCTACACCTTC | CASSLEGAGYTF
NA | TRBJ2-3 | TRBV4-1 | NA | TGCGCCAGCAGCCAAGATAGGGACGGAAAACGCACAGATACGCAGTATTTT | CASSQDRDGKRTDTQYF
NA | TRBJ1-1 | TRBV29-1 | NA | TGCAGCGTTGGCCAGAACACTGAAGCTTTCTTT | CSVGQNTEAFF
once | TRBJ1-2 | TRBV25-1 | TRBD1 | TGTGCCAGCAGTGACACCGGGACAGGGAAGAATGGCTACACCTTC | CASSDTGTGKNGYTF